Described below is a single T cell receptor beta chain sequence and its context. Its antigen is not known. This entry comes from a study of CXCR3-negative and CXCR3-positive naive CD8 T cells. Overall study results and limits: Both naive subsets, CXCR3-negative and CXCR3-positive, displayed similar TRBV-TRBJ usage, unlike memory cells.

CDR3 length: 13 residues. Germline CDR1 SQVTM, CDR2 ANQGSEA. All TRB cDNA libraries came from 5' RACE performed with UMI labels. TCRdb reprocessed the 5' RACE reads; each CDR3 protein has one entry and no DNA is given. The sample's table shows around 90,000 distinct CDR3 sequences. The TCR originated in a human donor in good health. Some clones in this sample may be carry-over from other donors' samples. Sequencing input: naive CXCR3- CD8+ T cells from blood. This sample's subset: CD45RO-CCR7+CD27+CD95- naive CD8+ T cells lacking CXCR3 (TNR3-). J is TRBJ2-7 and V is TRBV29-1; TCRdb outputs TRBD1, but without DNA this stays unchecked. CDR3 residues: CSVRQRSNYEQYF.